This T cell receptor (beta chain) stems from a study of blood T cell repertoires in COVID-19. Original data processing: Using reference gene primer amplification, nucleated cell counts were estimated. The repertoire was sequenced with immunoSEQ multiplex PCR; TCRdb's copy has only in-frame clones and lacks some. That table supplies the V and J calls and clone size; D and trimming were determined from the DNA. Seen here are roughly 100,000 clones, roughly 80% observed once, and the top ten hold about 20%. The germline V gene encodes CDR1 MDHEN and CDR2 SYDVKM. The CDR3 has 17 amino acids. V was clipped by 7 bases and J by 3 bases, with 19 bases between them.

The gene calls are TRBV28 and TRBJ2-6; D may be TRBD2 (6 bases). This clonotype was sampled from a man in his 70s with active or convalescent COVID-19. Sample: peripheral blood. CDR3 nucleotides: TGTGCCAGCACCACCGGGGGTGGAGGACTTGGGGCCAACGTCCTGACTTTC. Translated: CASTTGGGGLGANVLTF.